This is a list of T cell receptor beta chains from one sample in a study of blood T cells in healthy people across ages. In TCRdb, the 5' RACE reads were re-called with MiXCR into one record per CDR3 protein. Found here are 910,000 or so distinct CDR3 sequences, around 54% of them singletons; the top ten hold about 20%. Sequencing was performed on blood. These receptors all stem from a woman in her fifties or sixties in good health. CDR3s include the opening cysteine and the closing phenylalanine or tryptophan. A D gene is named only where the DNA matches it firmly. Where a row states a size, it is once, few, many or the class of an expanded clone; other rows omit it.

d_call,v_call,clone_size,j_call,cdr3_aa,cdr3_nt
NA,TRBV3-1,few,TRBJ2-3,CASSHDWESDTQYF,TGTGCCAGCAGCCATGACTGGGAATCAGATACGCAGTATTTT
NA,TRBV20-1,few,TRBJ2-3,CSARIPSTDTQYF,TGCAGTGCTAGAATCCCGAGCACAGATACGCAGTATTTT
NA,TRBV3-1,NA,TRBJ2-2,CASSQLGFTGELFF,TGTGCCAGCAGCCAACTGGGGTTCACCGGGGAGCTGTTTTTT
NA,TRBV6-5,NA,TRBJ1-1,CASAPGTKEAFF,TGTGCCAGCGCACCCGGGACAAAGGAAGCTTTCTTT
NA,TRBV2,NA,TRBJ2-4,CASGDAGIQYF,TGTGCCAGCGGGGATGCAGGGATTCAGTACTTC
NA,TRBV2,few,TRBJ2-6,CAIPTYSGANVLTF,TGTGCCATCCCCACCTACTCTGGGGCCAACGTCCTGACTTTC
TRBD1,TRBV4-3,NA,TRBJ1-2,CASSPDRGRGDTF,TGCGCCAGCAGCCCGGACAGGGGGCGAGGCGACACCTTC
NA,TRBV18,NA,TRBJ2-7,CASSRDGKSYEQYF,TGTGCCAGCTCACGGGACGGAAAGTCCTACGAGCAGTACTTC
NA,TRBV29-1,NA,TRBJ2-2,CSAVPLGSGELFF,TGCAGCGCCGTCCCCCTAGGATCCGGGGAGCTGTTTTTT
NA,TRBV6-1,NA,TRBJ2-6,CATKGGANVLTF,TGTGCCACCAAGGGAGGGGCCAACGTCCTGACTTTC
NA,TRBV12-3/TRBV12-4,NA,TRBJ2-7,CASSLAAYYEQYF,TGTGCCAGCAGTTTAGCAGCCTACTACGAGCAGTACTTC
TRBD2,TRBV4-1,NA,TRBJ2-3,CASSQAGPGTSGTDTQYF,TGCGCCAGCAGCCAAGCGGGACCCGGGACTAGCGGCACAGACACGCAGTATTTT
TRBD1,TRBV24-1,NA,TRBJ2-7,CATGTGGDEQYF,TGTGCCACCGGGACAGGGGGAGACGAGCAGTACTTC
NA,TRBV6-5,NA,TRBJ2-3,CASSRLLARGGHTQYF,TGTGCCAGCTCCCGTCTCCTAGCGCGAGGCGGCCATACGCAGTATTTT
NA,TRBV28,NA,TRBJ2-3,CASQGGLGTDTQYF,TGTGCCAGCCAGGGGGGACTAGGGACAGATACGCAGTATTTT
TRBD1,TRBV9,many,TRBJ2-3,CASSGTGGTDTQYF,TGTGCCAGCAGCGGGACAGGGGGCACAGATACGCAGTATTTT
NA,TRBV28,NA,TRBJ2-3,CASSPRGIDTQYF,TGTGCCAGCAGTCCCCGGGGGATAGATACGCAGTATTTT
NA,TRBV7-2,NA,TRBJ2-5,CASGQGRIETQYF,TGTGCCAGCGGTCAGGGGAGAATAGAGACCCAGTACTTC
NA,TRBV9,NA,TRBJ2-3,CASSIGPQPSTDTQYF,TGTGCCAGCAGCATCGGTCCCCAGCCTAGCACAGATACGCAGTATTTT
TRBD1,TRBV7-9,NA,TRBJ2-7,CASSVNTGTGRQYF,TGTGCCAGCAGCGTCAATACCGGGACAGGTAGGCAGTACTTC
NA,TRBV20-1,NA,TRBJ1-2,CSASGGQGGVYGYTF,TGCAGTGCTAGTGGAGGGCAGGGTGGAGTCTATGGCTACACCTTC
TRBD1,TRBV27,NA,TRBJ1-2,CASRSVGTGDYGYTF,TGTGCCAGCAGATCCGTAGGGACAGGAGACTATGGCTACACCTTC
NA,TRBV10-3,NA,TRBJ2-3,CAIRSDSNFRDTQYF,TGTGCCATAAGGTCGGACTCCAACTTTCGGGATACGCAGTATTTT
NA,TRBV5-1,few,TRBJ2-1,CASSRTVAYNEQFF,TGCGCCAGCAGCCGGACAGTTGCCTACAATGAGCAGTTCTTC
TRBD2,TRBV20-1,NA,TRBJ2-1,CSAPGLAGSYNEQFF,TGCAGTGCTCCTGGACTAGCGGGGTCCTACAATGAGCAGTTCTTC
TRBD2,TRBV5-1,few,TRBJ2-3,CASSLGIAGEGDTQYF,TGCGCCAGCAGCTTGGGAATAGCGGGAGAAGGAGATACGCAGTATTTT
TRBD1,TRBV5-1,few,TRBJ2-2,CASSVTGIGELFF,TGCGCCAGCAGCGTGACAGGGATCGGGGAGCTGTTTTTT
TRBD2,TRBV7-8,NA,TRBJ2-1,CASNLVVISGSYNEQFF,TGTGCCAGCAACTTAGTCGTTATCAGCGGGAGCTACAATGAGCAGTTCTTC
NA,TRBV20-1,once,TRBJ2-3,CSARRLGRSTDTQYF,TGCAGTGCCCGCCGACTAGGGCGTAGCACAGATACGCAGTATTTT
TRBD2,TRBV7-8,NA,TRBJ2-7,CASSLLTSGRDEQYF,TGTGCCAGCAGCTTATTAACTAGCGGGAGGGACGAGCAGTACTTC
NA,TRBV5-1,NA,TRBJ2-7,CASCLSWGGPYNEQYF,TGCGCCAGCTGCTTAAGTTGGGGGGGCCCCTACAATGAGCAGTACTTC
NA,TRBV28,few,TRBJ1-5,CASSPMNQPQHF,TGTGCCAGCAGTCCTATGAATCAGCCCCAGCATTTT
NA,TRBV7-2,NA,TRBJ2-2,CASSFDGNTGELFF,TGTGCCAGCAGCTTCGATGGGAACACCGGGGAGCTGTTTTTT
NA,TRBV20-1,NA,TRBJ2-1,CSARAEAGTERIYEQFF,TGCAGTGCTAGAGCCGAGGCCGGGACGGAAAGAATTTACGAGCAGTTCTTC
NA,TRBV4-2,NA,TRBJ2-7,CASSQDHGEQYF,TGTGCCAGCAGCCAAGATCATGGCGAGCAGTACTTC
NA,TRBV24-1,few,TRBJ2-7,CATSDKTGTSSNEQYF,TGTGCCACCAGTGATAAGACCGGGACTTCAAGCAATGAGCAGTACTTC
NA,TRBV18,NA,TRBJ2-3,CASSPTARKGTDTQYF,TGTGCCAGCTCACCTACCGCACGGAAGGGGACAGATACGCAGTATTTT
NA,TRBV5-1,NA,TRBJ2-7,CASSLDLGTGSYEQYF,TGCGCCAGCAGCTTGGACCTCGGTACGGGATCCTACGAGCAGTACTTC
TRBD2,TRBV28,NA,TRBJ2-3,CASSLPGRGWADTQYF,TGTGCCAGCAGTTTACCCGGGAGGGGGTGGGCAGATACGCAGTATTTT
NA,TRBV28,few,TRBJ2-7,CASRRTGTYEQYF,TGTGCCAGCAGACGGACGGGAACCTACGAGCAGTACTTC
NA,TRBV12-3/TRBV12-4,few,TRBJ2-7,CASSSPGHLSYEQYF,TGTGCCAGCAGTTCCCCGGGACACCTCTCCTACGAGCAGTACTTC
NA,TRBV21-1,few,TRBJ2-3,CASSYGTGEETDTQYF,TGTGCCAGCAGCTATGGGACAGGGGAGGAGACAGATACGCAGTATTTT